The TCR beta chain under discussion was sequenced for a study of OX40 agonist ivuxolimab in advanced cancers. On the study more broadly: A mean age of roughly 60 years, range roughly 23 to 79, was recorded, and roughly 80% were male.

Produced via immunoSEQ multiplex PCR; TCRdb's table is partial and in-frame only. The sample lists fewer than 100,000 clones, 80% to 90% occurring once. Samples of blood were obtained at baseline, on cycle 4 day 1, and on cycle 7 day 1. The sample was CD4+ or CD8+ T cells sorted from blood, taken in a trial of the OX40 agonist ivuxolimab. The receptor was isolated from an adult with an advanced solid tumor such as melanoma, head and neck, liver or kidney cancer.

CDR3 bases: TGTGCCAGCAGCGCAGGACGAAACTATGGCTACACCTTC. Encoded protein: CASSAGRNYGYTF. The genes are TRBV7-2 and TRBJ1-2; D unresolved. This CDR3 contains 13 residues. Germline V lookup: CDR1 SGHTA, CDR2 FQGNSA. Between the trimmed V and J ends, which lost 5 bases and 2 bases, there was a span of 9 bases.